This TCR beta chain was retrieved from a study of shared clonotypes between healthy human individuals. Broader study findings: The diversity represented, both genetic and in exposure history, was limited by few donors.

This CDR3 comprises 19 residues. Trimming left V 4 bases short and J 7 bases short, with 32 bases between. Germline CDR1 and CDR2: SGDLS and YYNGEE. Sequencing used immunoSEQ multiplex PCR; TCRdb keeps in-frame clones, though not all of them. In the table there are roughly 2.2 million clones, 85% to 95% of which are singletons. About this clone: As yet, its antigen is unknown.

The TCR originated in a man in his late teens or twenties in good health. Some clones in this sample may be carry-over from other donors' samples. Specimen: naive CD4+ T cells from PBMCs. Subset defined: CD45RA+ positively selected. The chain links TRBV9 to TRBJ1-2; D is possibly TRBD1 (6 bases). The CDR3, as DNA: TGTGCCAGCAGCCGAAGGGGCAACAGGGTCGACCCATCTGTGGGTGGCTACACCTTC. Translating gives CASSRRGNRVDPSVGGYTF.